Described below is a single T cell receptor beta chain sequence and its context. The method was immunoSEQ multiplex PCR; TCRdb's version includes in-frame clones alone and lacks a portion of them. The sample lists about 440,000 clones, less than 95% occurring once. This record belongs to a study of blood T cell repertoires in COVID-19. CDR1 is ENHRY, CDR2 SYGVKD, per germline. V was shortened by 3 bases and J by 6 bases, with 15 bases between the two germline ends. This CDR3 has 15 residues. This chain joins TRBV10-3 and TRBJ2-1; weak D call: TRBD1 (7 bases). Sample: PBMCs or T cells enriched from blood (not recorded which). This clonotype was obtained from a young man who had recovered from COVID-19. As DNA, the CDR3 is TGTGCCATCAGTGACTCCCAGGGGGGTACCAATGAGCAGTTCTTC. Amino acids: CAISDSQGGTNEQFF.